This T cell receptor (beta chain) was documented in a study of Graves' ophthalmopathy and Graves' hyperthyroidism. RNA served as the template for amplifying TCR beta CDR3 regions. Scientists carried out first-round RT-PCR using HTBI primers and then a second-round multiplex PCR. MiXCR was run by TCRdb on the multiplex PCR reads, yielding one entry per CDR3 protein. The sample shows some 240,000 distinct CDR3 sequences, around 45% of them seen only once. Per the germline V gene, CDR1 is SNHLY and CDR2 is FYNNEI. The CDR3 runs 13 residues. Trimming took 7 bases from V and 2 from J; bases not matched to a gene: 3. Other autoimmune diseases, uncontrolled infections, pregnancy and lactation each led to patient exclusion.

The TCR originated in an adult man with Graves' ophthalmopathy. V usage is TRBV2 and J usage is TRBJ1-2; 8 bases align to TRBD1. Sample: peripheral blood. The CDR3 bases are TGTGCCAGCAAGTGGGACAGGAACTATGGCTACACCTTC. This encodes CASKWDRNYGYTF.